Following are 25 T cell receptor beta chains from one sample sequenced in a study of blood T cells in healthy people across ages. Through a sample-barcoded 5' primer and a J-beta primer mix, a second PCR was run for about 6 to 12 cycles. TCRdb reanalysed the 5' RACE reads using MiXCR and keeps one entry per CDR3 protein. The table shows roughly 1,000,000 distinct CDR3 sequences, with about 23% occurring only once. This same sample was also part of a study on T cells of mothers and their children.

What was sequenced was blood. The receptors derive from a girl aged 2 to 10 in good health.

Many counts were recorded for this clonotype. At one end the junction does not follow the germline gene, possibly because of a read error. J is TRBJ2-5 and V is TRBV5-1; D call uncertain. This CDR3 contains 11 residues. CDR1 and CDR2 from the germline V gene are SGHRS and YFSETQ. As DNA, the CDR3 is TGTGCCAGCAGTTCCAAAGAGACCCAGTACTTC. It encodes CASSSKETQYF.

This chain links TRBV27 with TRBJ2-5, with 11 bases aligning to TRBD2. V shed 5 bases, J shed 7 bases, and the junction held 9 bases outside the gene matches. This CDR3 is built from 15 residues. Germline loops: CDR1 MNHEY, CDR2 SMNVEV (reference sequence). The CDR3 DNA sequence: TGTGCCAGCAGTGCTGGGACTAGCGGCGCTGGGACCCAGTACTTC. Its protein product is CASSAGTSGAGTQYF.

This clonotype was recorded a few times. The chain recombines TRBV5-1 with TRBJ2-5; TRBD2 agrees at 12 bases. Germline CDR1 and CDR2: SGHRS and YFSETQ. V lost 0 bases, J lost 4 bases, and 4 bases stayed unmatched. The CDR3 is 16 residues long. DNA for the CDR3: TGCGCCAGCAGCTTGGCTACTAGCGGGAGGCCAGAGACCCAGTACTTC. The encoded protein is CASSLATSGRPETQYF. Full variable domain (missing parts from reference TRBV5-1 and TRBJ2-5): KAGVTQTPRYLIKTRGQQVTLSCSPISGHRSVSWYQQTPGQGLQFLFEYFSETQRNKGNFPGRFSGRQFSNSRSEMNVSTLELGDSALYLCASSLATSGRPETQYFGPGTRLLVL.

Only a few counts were recorded for this clonotype. The chain couples TRBV24-1 to TRBJ2-5, with D tentatively TRBD1 or TRBD2 (5 bases each). V lost 4 bases and J lost 8, with 19 bases in between. The germline V gene has CDR1 KGHDR and CDR2 SFDVKD. This CDR3 contains 15 residues. The CDR3 coding sequence is TGTGCCACCAGTGACCGGGACCGTGAGGGGAGAACCCAGTACTTC. Its translation: CATSDRDREGRTQYF.

This chain joins TRBV25-1 and TRBJ1-4; D remains unclear. V was clipped by 5 bases and J by 0 bases, with 19 bases between them. The CDR3 contains 18 residues. CDR1 and CDR2 from the germline V gene are MGHDK and SYGVNS. CDR3 amino acids: CASSSPDGLKATNEKLFF. CDR3 in DNA: TGTGCCAGCAGTAGTCCGGACGGACTGAAAGCAACTAATGAAAAACTGTTTTTT.

This clonotype has only a few counts. The chain uses TRBV4-3 and TRBJ2-2; no clear D gene. The V and J ends lost 3 bases and 4 bases respectively, with 6 bases between them. The CDR3 is 13 amino acids. Germline V gene sequence: CDR1 LGHNA, CDR2 YSLEER. CDR3 bases: TGCGCCAGCAGCCATGAGCTCACCGGGGAGCTGTTTTTT. It codes for CASSHELTGELFF.

The chain is built from TRBV29-1 and TRBJ1-4; TRBD1 matches at 7 bases. Per germline, CDR1 SQVTM and CDR2 ANQGSEA. CDR3 length: 16 residues. V trimming: 0 bases; J trimming: 0 bases; junction bases outside the gene matches: 4. The CDR3 bases are TGCAGCGTTGAAGATCAGGGGGAAGCAACTAATGAAAAACTGTTTTTT. Translated, it gives CSVEDQGEATNEKLFF.

This clonotype was observed a few times. The V gene is TRBV9, the J gene TRBJ2-3; 10 bases fit TRBD1. CDR1 SGDLS and CDR2 YYNGEE come from the germline V gene. V gave up 0 bases and J gave up 4 bases; unmatched junction bases: 5. The CDR3 sequence is 16 residues long. CDR3 nucleotide sequence: TGTGCCAGCAGCGTAGCGGGACAGGGGATTTCAGATACGCAGTATTTT. It specifies CASSVAGQGISDTQYF.

CDR3 amino acids: CSARPTGTSSYEQYF. The CDR3 DNA sequence: TGCAGTGCTAGACCAACCGGGACCAGCTCCTACGAGCAGTACTTC. The chain uses TRBV20-1 and TRBJ2-7; D may match TRBD1 or TRBD2 (5 bases each). Germline V gives CDR1 DFQATT, CDR2 SNEGSKA (reference sequence). The CDR3 length is 15 residues. Between the trimmed V and J ends, which lost 2 bases and 0 bases, there was a span of 14 bases.

The chain couples TRBV16 to TRBJ2-7; D gene uncertain. The CDR3 has 13 amino acids. Germline V lookup: CDR1 KGHSY, CDR2 FQNENV. Trimming removed 2 bases from V and 6 bases from J, with 11 bases in between. The CDR3 DNA reads as TGTGCCAGCAGCCAACAACGTTTGGGCGAGCAGTACTTC. Residues: CASSQQRLGEQYF.

The CDR3 DNA follows: TGTGCCAGCAGCCCTGGGACAGGGAGAGGAGATACGCAGTATTTT. Translation: CASSPGTGRGDTQYF. V gene TRBV12-3 or TRBV12-4 combines with J gene TRBJ2-3; TRBD1 agrees at 9 bases. The ends lost 6 bases at V and 5 bases at J; junction bases unmatched: 9. The CDR3 totals 15 residues.

The chain recombines TRBV7-2 with TRBJ2-3; D might be TRBD2 (6 bases). Germline CDR1 reads SGHTA; CDR2 reads FQGNSA. The CDR3 is 15 amino acids. V was trimmed by 5 bases and J by 0 bases, leaving 12 bases between them. The DNA for the CDR3 is TGTGCCAGCAGCCCCAGCGGGTCTAGCACAGATACGCAGTATTTT. This translates into CASSPSGSSTDTQYF.

There are a few counts of this clonotype. This chain connects TRBV5-1 to TRBJ2-2, with D possibly TRBD1 on 5 matching bases. Germline V gives CDR1 SGHRS, CDR2 YFSETQ. Trimming took off 2 bases at V and 1 base at J, with 12 bases between the two ends. This CDR3 spans 16 amino acids. The CDR3 reads CASSFLLDRNTGELFF. DNA of the CDR3: TGCGCCAGCAGCTTTCTCCTTGACAGGAACACCGGGGAGCTGTTTTTT. Based on the CDR3 plus reference TRBV5-1 and TRBJ2-2, the full variable domain is KAGVTQTPRYLIKTRGQQVTLSCSPISGHRSVSWYQQTPGQGLQFLFEYFSETQRNKGNFPGRFSGRQFSNSRSEMNVSTLELGDSALYLCASSFLLDRNTGELFFGEGSRLTVL.

The chain uses TRBV4-1 and TRBJ2-3; D uncertain. V was cut by 6 bases and J by 8 bases, with 12 bases left in between. The germline V gene encodes CDR1 MGHRA and CDR2 YSYEKL. The CDR3 extends over 12 amino acids. CDR3 residues: CASRENLGTQYF. The CDR3 DNA reads as TGCGCCAGCAGGGAGAACTTGGGTACGCAGTATTTT.

The chain recombines TRBV3-1 with TRBJ2-3, with 8 bases lining up with TRBD2. CDR1 and CDR2 (germline): LGHDT, YNNKEL (reference sequence). The CDR3 is 17 residues long. V was clipped by 1 base and J by 2 bases; unmatched bases: 8. CDR3 sequence reads: CASSQGFPSGPTDTQYF. The CDR3 nucleotides are TGTGCCAGCAGCCAAGGCTTCCCTAGCGGGCCCACAGATACGCAGTATTTT.

The chain links TRBV9 to TRBJ2-1; 7 nucleotides agree with TRBD2. The germline gives CDR1 SGDLS, CDR2 YYNGEE. After removal of 4 bases from V and 4 bases from J, the junction contained 11 bases not matched to a gene. The CDR3 sequence is 16 residues long. This CDR3 is CASSLDLREEYNEQFF. CDR3 DNA sequence: TGTGCCAGCAGCTTAGATCTCCGGGAGGAGTACAATGAGCAGTTCTTC.

There are a few counts of this clonotype. This rearrangement joins TRBV28 to TRBJ1-4, with D perhaps matching TRBD1 (6 bases). The ends were cut back, 8 bases at V and 11 bases at J, with 24 bases in the middle. The CDR3 is made up of 15 amino acids. Germline CDR1 is MDHEN and CDR2 is SYDVKM. The CDR3 sequence: CASSGYGQSLLKLFF. For the CDR3, the DNA is TGTGCCAGCTCTGGTTATGGACAGTCGTTATTGAAACTGTTTTTT.

This clonotype was counted between two and nine times. The chain couples TRBV20-1 to TRBJ2-1; D gene ambiguous. The CDR3 extends over 14 amino acids. V dropped 5 bases and J dropped 6 bases, with 17 bases sitting between them. The germline CDR1 and CDR2 sequences are DFQATT and SNEGSKA (reference sequence). The CDR3: CSAPRSRLSNEQFF. The DNA of the CDR3 is TGCAGTGCTCCCAGGTCGAGGCTCTCCAATGAGCAGTTCTTC.

This clonotype was recorded a few times. This chain links TRBV7-2 with TRBJ2-5; 9 nucleotides line up with TRBD2. Germline V CDR1 and CDR2: SGHTA, FQGNSA. Trimming at V came to 2 bases and at J to 4 bases, leaving 2 bases not matched to a gene. The CDR3 extends over 14 amino acids. CDR3 amino acids: CTSSLRAGGETQYF. CDR3 nucleotide sequence: TGTACCAGCAGCTTAAGAGCGGGGGGAGAGACCCAGTACTTC.

This clonotype has just a few counts. The rearrangement links TRBV6-6 to TRBJ1-1, with D unclear. Per the germline V gene, CDR1 is MNHNY and CDR2 is SVGAGI (reference sequence). The CDR3 extends over 13 amino acids. The V end was cut by 5 bases, the J end by 2 bases, with 9 bases between. CDR3 nucleotides: TGTGCCAGCAGTCCCTTAATCAACACTGAAGCTTTCTTT. Amino acids: CASSPLINTEAFF.

This clonotype was detected a few times. The chain combines TRBV7-2 with TRBJ2-5; 8 bases are a match to TRBD2. The V and J ends lost 2 bases and 0 bases, in that order; junction bases with no gene match: 11. The CDR3 covers 18 residues. The germline V gene encodes CDR1 SGHTA and CDR2 FQGNSA. CDR3 residues: CASSLWYLAGTNQETQYF. CDR3 nucleotides: TGTGCCAGCAGCTTATGGTATTTAGCGGGGACGAACCAAGAGACCCAGTACTTC.

The DNA of the CDR3 is TGTGCCAGCAGTGAACCCCAACAGGGGGTATACGAGCAGTACTTC. It specifies CASSEPQQGVYEQYF. The rearrangement links TRBV25-1 to TRBJ2-7; 8 bases agree with TRBD1. This CDR3 is built from 15 residues. Unmatched junction bases numbered 7, after V lost 2 bases and J lost 4 bases. The germline gives CDR1 MGHDK, CDR2 SYGVNS.

About this clonotype: A junction end diverges from the germline sequence, so it may reflect a read error. The V and J genes are TRBV6-2 or TRBV6-3 and TRBJ1-1; D may be TRBD1 (5 bases). The CDR3 is made up of 17 amino acids. Germline V lookup: CDR1 MNHEY, CDR2 SVGEGT. The CDR3 spells CASSYGNTGTFNTEAFF. In DNA form, the CDR3 reads TGCGCCAGCAGTTACGGGAACACCGGGACCTTCAACACTGAAGCTTTCTTT.

This sequence joins TRBV20-1 and TRBJ1-5, with unresolved D. The CDR3 has 14 amino acids. Germline CDR1 DFQATT, CDR2 SNEGSKA (reference sequence). Trimming left V 3 bases short and J 4 bases short, with 13 bases between. CDR3 nucleotides: TGCAGTGCTAGCCGGTCTCGTGGAAATCAGCCCCAGCATTTT. This codes for CSASRSRGNQPQHF.

The chain combines TRBV20-1 with TRBJ2-1; D tentatively fits TRBD1 or TRBD2 (5 bases each). The CDR3 has 14 amino acids. Trimming cost V 6 bases and J 3 bases, with 15 bases left between them. From germline, CDR1 is DFQATT and CDR2 SNEGSKA (reference sequence). The CDR3 coding sequence is TGCAGTGCCGCGAGGGCAGGGATCTACAATGAGCAGTTCTTC. This codes for CSAARAGIYNEQFF.